The 28 T cell receptor beta chains reported below all come from one sample, sequenced in a study of monozygotic twins with inflammatory bowel disease. TCRdb reprocessed the 5' RACE reads and reports one entry per CDR3 protein, with no DNA. Recorded for this sample: approximately 120,000 distinct CDR3 sequences. The sequencing input was blood. These TCRs come from a human donor with ulcerative colitis or Crohn's disease, or a healthy co-twin of an affected twin (not recorded which).

The rearrangement joins TRBV5-5 to TRBJ2-7; TCRdb returns TRBD1, unconfirmable since there is no DNA. Germline assignment: CDR1 SGHKS and CDR2 YYEKEE (reference sequence). The CDR3 contains 14 residues. The CDR3: CASSPNRRDNEQYF.

The rearrangement links TRBV5-1 to TRBJ2-7; TCRdb's assignment of TRBD1 cannot be checked, as there is no DNA. Germline V lookup: CDR1 SGHRS, CDR2 YFSETQ. The CDR3 runs to 12 residues. The CDR3 sequence is CASSLTGPRQYF.

The chain carries TRBV27 and TRBJ2-6. CDR3 length equals 14 residues. CDR1 and CDR2 from the germline V gene are MNHEY and SMNVEV (reference sequence). The CDR3 sequence is CASSGVGGANVLTF.

V gene TRBV18 combines with J gene TRBJ2-6; with no DNA, the TCRdb D assignment of TRBD1 cannot be verified. CDR1 is KGHSH, CDR2 LQKENI, per germline. The CDR3 contains 17 residues. The CDR3 region is CASSRTGEQPGANVLTF. Based on the CDR3 plus reference TRBV18 and TRBJ2-6, the full variable domain is NAGVMQNPRHLVRRRGQEARLRCSPMKGHSHVYWYRQLPEEGLKFMVYLQKENIIDESGMPKERFSAEFPKEGPSILRIQQVVRGDSAAYFCASSRTGEQPGANVLTFGAGSRLTVL.

The CDR3 sequence is CATSRGGTQYF. V usage is TRBV15 and J usage is TRBJ2-5; no DNA is available, so the TRBD1 call from TCRdb remains unchecked. Germline V gene lookup returns CDR1 LNHNV and CDR2 YYDKDF (reference sequence). The CDR3 has 11 amino acids.

The chain recombines TRBV12-3 or TRBV12-4 with TRBJ2-2; the TRBD2 assignment by TCRdb is unverifiable without DNA. The CDR3 sequence is 15 residues long. This chain's CDR3 is CATAAGGSVAGELFF.

CDR3 sequence: CASSSRTRNEQFF. This chain connects TRBV4-2 to TRBJ2-1; with no DNA, the TCRdb D assignment of TRBD2 cannot be verified. The CDR3 loop spans 13 amino acids. From germline, CDR1 is LGHNA and CDR2 YNFKEQ.

V is TRBV2 and J is TRBJ1-2; the D gene TCRdb calls, TRBD1, cannot be checked with no DNA. The germline V gene encodes CDR1 SNHLY and CDR2 FYNNEI. The CDR3 covers 14 residues. The CDR3 spells CASSGTGGWYGYTF.

The chain uses TRBV27 and TRBJ2-5; checking the TCRdb D call of TRBD1 is not possible without DNA. This CDR3 region has 17 residues. The germline V gene encodes CDR1 MNHEY and CDR2 SMNVEV (reference sequence). CDR3 loop: CASPGTGFSEGQETQYF.

The rearrangement joins TRBV7-2 to TRBJ2-5; the TRBD2 assignment by TCRdb is unverifiable without DNA. Germline V gene data show CDR1 as SGHTA and CDR2 as FQGNSA. This CDR3 has 17 residues. This chain's CDR3 is CASSSGLAGGAGETQYF.

This chain uses TRBV7-9 with TRBJ1-1; the D gene TCRdb calls, TRBD1, cannot be checked with no DNA. The germline V gene has CDR1 SEHNR and CDR2 FQNEAQ (reference sequence). This CDR3 contains 13 residues. The CDR3 loop is CASSPRQGAEAFF. The complete variable domain, with remaining parts taken from reference TRBV7-9 and TRBJ1-1, reads DTGVSQNPRHKITKRGQNVTFRCDPISEHNRLYWYRQTLGQGPEFLTYFQNEAQLEKSRLLSDRFSAERPKGSFSTLEIQRTEQGDSAMYLCASSPRQGAEAFFGQGTRLTVV.

This chain connects TRBV3-1 to TRBJ2-7; TCRdb's D call, TRBD1, is unchecked because there is no DNA. This CDR3 region has 13 residues. Per the germline V gene, CDR1 is LGHDT and CDR2 is YNNKEL (reference sequence). The CDR3 sequence: CASSLVRQGEQYF.

The rearrangement uses TRBV18 and TRBJ2-1; the TCRdb D gene call, TRBD2, has no DNA to confirm it. This CDR3 has 17 residues. The germline V gene encodes CDR1 KGHSH and CDR2 LQKENI. CDR3 amino acids: CASSPLPAAGVDDEQFF.

The chain couples TRBV15 to TRBJ2-3. The CDR3 spans 14 residues. Germline V gives CDR1 LNHNV, CDR2 YYDKDF (reference sequence). CDR3 sequence: CATSRDRSVGRMYF.

The chain couples TRBV25-1 to TRBJ2-2; TCRdb's D gene call, TRBD1, goes unchecked for lack of DNA. The CDR3 is made up of 14 amino acids. The V gene's germline CDR1 is MGHDK and CDR2 SYGVNS. CDR3 region: CASWDRENTGELFF.

The CDR3 spells CASSEQGTGYNEQFF. This sequence joins TRBV5-1 and TRBJ2-1; TCRdb's D call, TRBD1, is unchecked because there is no DNA. The CDR3 consists of 15 residues. CDR1 and CDR2 from the germline V gene are SGHRS and YFSETQ. The variable domain in full, with the rest retrieved from reference TRBV5-1 and TRBJ2-1, is KAGVTQTPRYLIKTRGQQVTLSCSPISGHRSVSWYQQTPGQGLQFLFEYFSETQRNKGNFPGRFSGRQFSNSRSEMNVSTLELGDSALYLCASSEQGTGYNEQFFGPGTRLTVL.

This chain uses TRBV20-1 with TRBJ1-1. CDR3 length: 12 residues. Germline CDR1 and CDR2: DFQATT and SNEGSKA (reference sequence). The CDR3 sequence: CSARDSNTEAFF.

The rearrangement uses TRBV7-2 and TRBJ2-2; TCRdb indicates TRBD1, and absent DNA this call remains unverified. Germline CDR1 and CDR2: SGHTA and FQGNSA. The CDR3 is 16 amino acids. This chain's CDR3 is CASSLLGPLNTGELFF.

The chain combines TRBV5-1 with TRBJ2-2; lacking DNA, the TRBD2 call made by TCRdb goes unchecked. This CDR3 is built from 13 residues. The V gene's germline CDR1 is SGHRS and CDR2 YFSETQ. CDR3: CASSLGHPGELFF. Drawing the rest from reference TRBV5-1 and TRBJ2-2, the complete variable domain is KAGVTQTPRYLIKTRGQQVTLSCSPISGHRSVSWYQQTPGQGLQFLFEYFSETQRNKGNFPGRFSGRQFSNSRSEMNVSTLELGDSALYLCASSLGHPGELFFGEGSRLTVL.

The rearrangement uses TRBV5-1 and TRBJ1-6. The CDR3 has 14 amino acids. Germline V gives CDR1 SGHRS, CDR2 YFSETQ. The CDR3 here is CASSLAGVGSPLHF.

This chain joins TRBV18 and TRBJ1-1. This CDR3 region has 15 residues. Germline values: CDR1 KGHSH, CDR2 LQKENI. The CDR3 reads CASSPLDLGDLEAFF.

The J gene is TRBJ2-1, the V gene TRBV19; as DNA is missing, the TRBD2 call by TCRdb cannot be tested. CDR1 LNHDA and CDR2 SQIVND come from the germline V gene (reference sequence). The CDR3 totals 14 residues. This chain's CDR3 is CASSIAASGNEQFF.

The rearrangement joins TRBV5-1 to TRBJ2-1. The CDR3 covers 15 residues. Germline V gene sequence: CDR1 SGHRS, CDR2 YFSETQ. The CDR3 region is CASSPQASSYNEQFF.

V is TRBV7-8 and J is TRBJ2-7; absent DNA, TCRdb's TRBD2 call cannot be checked. Per the germline V gene, CDR1 is SGHVS and CDR2 is FQNEAQ. The CDR3 has 17 residues. CDR3 loop: CASSWEPLPSPSYEQYF.

This chain connects TRBV7-9 to TRBJ1-2. This CDR3 is built from 15 residues. Germline assignment: CDR1 SEHNR and CDR2 FQNEAQ (reference sequence). CDR3: CASSLTTGKSYGYTF.

This chain links TRBV2 with TRBJ2-7; the D call from TCRdb, TRBD1, cannot be confirmed without DNA. The germline CDR1 and CDR2 sequences are SNHLY and FYNNEI. This CDR3 has 13 residues. The CDR3 region is CASRRQGAYEQYF.

The rearrangement uses TRBV6-2 or TRBV6-3 and TRBJ2-5. The CDR3 is 11 residues long. Germline-derived CDR1 and CDR2 are MNHEY and SVGEGT. The CDR3 protein is CASSPWETQYF.

The CDR3 sequence is CASCDSYLAKNIQYF. This rearrangement joins TRBV28 to TRBJ2-4; TCRdb returns TRBD1, unconfirmable since there is no DNA. CDR1 and CDR2 from the germline V gene are MDHEN and SYDVKM. There are 15 residues in the CDR3.